The 7 T cell receptor beta chains in this list originate from one sample, sequenced in a study of T cells expressing NK-cell markers. TCRdb reprocessed the 5' RACE reads; each CDR3 protein has one entry and no DNA is given. The sample table sets out about 450,000 distinct CDR3 sequences. The material sequenced was blood T cells: a sorted CD56 or NKG2C T cell subset, CD4+ or CD8+ T cells, or bulk PBMC T cells (not recorded which). The receptor source for this set is a woman between 18 and 75 years old in good health.

V is TRBV9 and J is TRBJ1-4. This CDR3 region has 12 residues. Germline values: CDR1 SGDLS, CDR2 YYNGEE. CDR3 loop: CASSSILGKLFF.

The V gene is TRBV28, the J gene TRBJ1-5; TCRdb designates TRBD1, a call that cannot be tested without DNA. The germline gives CDR1 MDHEN, CDR2 SYDVKM. The length of the CDR3 is 18 residues. Here the CDR3 reads CASSSPGQADYSNQPQHF.

The chain links TRBV10-3 to TRBJ2-2; TCRdb's D call, TRBD2, is unchecked because there is no DNA. CDR1 is ENHRY and CDR2 is SYGVKD in the germline V gene. The CDR3 totals 17 residues. The CDR3 here is CAISGRGLAVNAGELFF.

The rearrangement joins TRBV18 to TRBJ2-3; TCRdb returns TRBD1, unconfirmable since there is no DNA. Germline CDR1 and CDR2: KGHSH and LQKENI. The CDR3 is 14 amino acids. The CDR3 spells CASSPRGQTDTQYF.

This chain links TRBV5-1 with TRBJ1-2. This CDR3 is built from 15 residues. Germline V gene data show CDR1 as SGHRS and CDR2 as YFSETQ. This chain's CDR3 is CASSWGSEANYGYTF. Full variable domain (outside the CDR3, taken from reference TRBV5-1 and TRBJ1-2): KAGVTQTPRYLIKTRGQQVTLSCSPISGHRSVSWYQQTPGQGLQFLFEYFSETQRNKGNFPGRFSGRQFSNSRSEMNVSTLELGDSALYLCASSWGSEANYGYTFGSGTRLTVV.

The J gene is TRBJ1-2, the V gene TRBV6-1. CDR3 length equals 13 residues. Germline-derived CDR1 and CDR2 are MNHNS and SASEGT. The CDR3 region is CASSEAEGYGYTF.

The gene calls are TRBV19 and TRBJ2-2; TCRdb calls TRBD1, which cannot be checked without DNA. The CDR3 loop spans 14 amino acids. Looked up from germline, CDR1 is LNHDA and CDR2 is SQIVND (reference sequence). The CDR3 loop reads CATLDNSNTGELFF.